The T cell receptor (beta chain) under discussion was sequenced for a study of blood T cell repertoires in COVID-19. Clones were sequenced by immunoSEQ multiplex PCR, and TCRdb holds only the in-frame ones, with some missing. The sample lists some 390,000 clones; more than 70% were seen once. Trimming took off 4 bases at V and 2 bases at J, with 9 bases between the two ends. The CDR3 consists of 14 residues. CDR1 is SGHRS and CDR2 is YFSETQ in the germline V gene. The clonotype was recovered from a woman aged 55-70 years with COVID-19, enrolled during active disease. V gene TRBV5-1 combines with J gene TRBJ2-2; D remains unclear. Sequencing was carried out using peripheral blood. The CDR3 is CASSLVVNTGELFF. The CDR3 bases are TGCGCCAGCAGCCTCGTAGTCAACACCGGGGAGCTGTTTTTT.